A selection of T cell receptor beta chains follows, all from one sample in a study of blood T cell repertoires in COVID-19. Assay: immunoSEQ multiplex PCR; the TCRdb copy retains only in-frame clones and omits some. The table records approximately 200,000 clones, about 80% of them present only once. Sample: peripheral blood. All receptors come from a woman aged 55-69 years with acute or convalescent COVID-19. Each CDR3 is given with its conserved first and last residue. A D gene is named only where the DNA matches it firmly. Size is omitted from some rows. Given values are once, few, many or a class for expanded clones.

V gene	J gene	D gene	CDR3 length	clone size	CDR3 DNA	CDR3 protein
TRBV5-1	TRBJ1-1	.	14	.	TGCGCCAGCAGCTTGGGTCAGATGAACACTGAAGCTTTCTTT	CASSLGQMNTEAFF
TRBV20-1	TRBJ1-1	TRBD1	11	.	TGCAGTGCTCCCCGGGACAGCGAAGCTTTCTTT	CSAPRDSEAFF
TRBV29-1	TRBJ1-2	TRBD1	14	few	TGCAGCGTTGGAATAGACAGGGGGCTTGGTGGCTACACCTTC	CSVGIDRGLGGYTF
TRBV27	TRBJ1-5	.	15	once	TGTGCCAGCAGCACAACAGGGCTGAGCAATCAGCCCCAGCATTTT	CASSTTGLSNQPQHF
TRBV7-9	TRBJ2-7	TRBD1	16	.	TGTGCCAGCAGCCTTAGTCCCGCGACAGGGACCTACGAGCAGTACTTC	CASSLSPATGTYEQYF
TRBV6-5	TRBJ2-1	TRBD2	16	.	TGTGCCAGCAGTTACTTACCGGGACTAGCGAACAATGAGCAGTTCTTC	CASSYLPGLANNEQFF
TRBV5-1	TRBJ1-1	.	15	.	TGCGCCAGCAGACCTCTCCCACAGGGGAACACTGAAGCTTTCTTT	CASRPLPQGNTEAFF
TRBV7-9	TRBJ1-5	TRBD1	14	.	TGTGCCAGCAGCCCGACAGGGAGCAATCAGCCCCAGCATTTT	CASSPTGSNQPQHF
TRBV4-1	TRBJ1-4	TRBD1	14	.	TGCGCCAGCAGCCAGGACAGGACTAATGAAAAACTGTTTTTT	CASSQDRTNEKLFF
TRBV5-1	TRBJ2-1	.	16	.	TGCGCCAGCAGACCAACCGGGACAAGGGCCTACAATGAGCAGTTCTTC	CASRPTGTRAYNEQFF
TRBV7-6	TRBJ2-3	.	18	.	TGTGCCAGCAGCTTAAGGGCAGACAGACCTTCTAGCACAGATACGCAGTATTTT	CASSLRADRPSSTDTQYF
TRBV7-2	TRBJ1-3	TRBD1	14	.	TGTGCCAGCAGCTTAGGGGACAGTCGAAACACCATATATTTT	CASSLGDSRNTIYF
TRBV20-1	TRBJ2-7	TRBD2	15	.	TGCAGTGCTAGTCGACTAGCGGGGGGAGCTATCGAGCAGTACTTC	CSASRLAGGAIEQYF
TRBV7-8	TRBJ1-1	.	15	.	TGTGCCAGCAGCTCAGGATCAATGAGAAACACTGAAGCTTTCTTT	CASSSGSMRNTEAFF
TRBV6-5	TRBJ2-1	TRBD1	12	once	TGTGCCAGCAGGGACAGGTACAATGAGCAGTTCTTC	CASRDRYNEQFF
TRBV20-1	TRBJ1-6	TRBD1	11	.	TGCAGTGCTAGGGACGACAGGGCCCTCCACTTT	CSARDDRALHF
TRBV19	TRBJ1-1	.	12	.	TGTGCCAGTAGTATAGCCCAGGATAAAGCTTTCTTT	CASSIAQDKAFF
TRBV11-2	TRBJ2-5	.	15	few	TGTGCCAGCAGCTTAGGATTCGGGCTAGCAGAGACCCAGTACTTC	CASSLGFGLAETQYF
TRBV19	TRBJ1-1	.	13	.	TGTGCCGCCCTCGGTCCCGGGGTCACTGAAGCTTTCTTT	CAALGPGVTEAFF
TRBV4-3	TRBJ1-2	.	14	.	TGCGCCAGCAGCCAAACATCGGGAGCCTATGGCTACACCTTC	CASSQTSGAYGYTF
TRBV30	TRBJ1-5	.	13	.	TGTGCCTGGAGTGTAGGGAGGGGTCAGCCCCAGCATTTT	CAWSVGRGQPQHF
TRBV20-1	TRBJ1-2	.	11	.	TGCAGTGCTAGAAGGACAGATGGCTACACCTTC	CSARRTDGYTF
TRBV6-1	TRBJ2-7	.	13	many	TGTGCCAGCAGTGAACTCGGTCCCTACGAGCAGTACTTC	CASSELGPYEQYF
TRBV18	TRBJ1-1	.	13	few	TGTGCCAGCTCACCCGGACAGATTGATGAAGCTTTCTTT	CASSPGQIDEAFF
TRBV6-2/TRBV6-3	TRBJ2-2	TRBD2	15	.	TGTGCCAGCAGTTTCATGGTAGCGGGCACCGGGGAGCTGTTTTTT	CASSFMVAGTGELFF
TRBV5-1	TRBJ2-7	TRBD2	15	.	TGCGCCAGCAGCACCACTAGCGGGGGGGGCTACGAGCAGTACTTC	CASSTTSGGGYEQYF
TRBV7-8	TRBJ2-3	TRBD2	18	.	TGTGCCAGCAGCTTAAGGGTGACTAGCGGGGGGGCCACAGATACGCAGTATTTT	CASSLRVTSGGATDTQYF
TRBV5-1	TRBJ2-7	TRBD1	15	few	TGCGCCAGCAGACAAGGGACAGGTATCACCTACGAGCAGTACTTC	CASRQGTGITYEQYF
TRBV13	TRBJ1-2	.	14	.	TGTGCCAGCAGCTCTAGTCAGCAGGACATCGGCTACACCTTC	CASSSSQQDIGYTF
TRBV11-2	TRBJ2-5	.	13	.	TGTGCCAGCAGCCCAGGCTACCAAGAGACCCAGTACTTC	CASSPGYQETQYF
TRBV5-1	TRBJ1-1	.	15	.	TGCGCCAGCAGTATCGAGGGCAGATTAAACACTGAAGCTTTCTTT	CASSIEGRLNTEAFF
TRBV29-1	TRBJ1-3	.	12	.	TGCAGCGTTCGGGGATCTGGAAACACCATATATTTT	CSVRGSGNTIYF
TRBV7-9	TRBJ1-4	.	15	once	TGTGCCAGCAGCTTTACAGGGAGGGGTAATGAAAAACTGTTTTTT	CASSFTGRGNEKLFF
TRBV4-3	TRBJ1-2	.	15	.	TGCGCCAGCAGCCAAGATCATGAGATTAACTATGGCTACACCTTC	CASSQDHEINYGYTF
TRBV4-3	TRBJ2-1	TRBD2	19	.	TGCGCCAGCAGCCAAGCCTACAGCCCTAGCGGGGGCAGATACAATGAGCAGTTCTTC	CASSQAYSPSGGRYNEQFF
TRBV4-1	TRBJ1-4	TRBD1	20	.	TGCGCCAGCAGCCAGAGGGTCGGACAGGGGGGATTTTTGACTAATGAAAAACTGTTTTTT	CASSQRVGQGGFLTNEKLFF
TRBV11-2	TRBJ2-3	.	16	.	TGTGCCAGCAGTCCGGGACTCGAAGCGTCCACAGATACGCAGTATTTT	CASSPGLEASTDTQYF
TRBV5-1	TRBJ1-2	TRBD1	13	.	TGCGCCAGCAGCTTACAGGGGGCGCAGGGCTACACCTTC	CASSLQGAQGYTF
TRBV6-5	TRBJ1-6	.	15	.	TGTGCCAGCAGTTACTCGCCAGGGAAGAATTCACCCCTCCACTTT	CASSYSPGKNSPLHF
TRBV5-6	TRBJ2-1	TRBD1	16	.	TGTGCCAGCAGCTTCCCCCCCGGGACAGGTTACAATGAGCAGTTCTTC	CASSFPPGTGYNEQFF
TRBV7-9	TRBJ1-2	.	14	.	TGTGCCAGCACCCCAGGGCACGGGAACTATGGCTACACCTTC	CASTPGHGNYGYTF
TRBV12-3/TRBV12-4	TRBJ2-5	.	13	.	TGTGCCAGCAGTCGTGACTTAGGAGAGACCCAGTACTTC	CASSRDLGETQYF